What follows describes a single TCR beta chain. The data were obtained in a study of blood T cell repertoires in COVID-19. On the study more broadly: Sites in the United States, Italy and Spain provided acute and convalescent COVID-19 samples. From T cells, B-cell-depleted T cells, or PBMCs came the material, which was cDNA or gDNA.

How the authors handled the data: Reference gene primers were amplified, and this amplification served to estimate nucleated cell counts. Some clones are missing from TCRdb's copy, which holds only in-frame ones; the method was immunoSEQ multiplex PCR. V, J and clone size were drawn from that table, and D and trimming were deduced from the DNA. The top ten clones hold about 13% of a sample with under 250,000 clones, 70% to 85% of them seen once. V was pared by 2 bases and J by 2 bases, with 8 bases between. The CDR3 sequence is 14 residues long. CDR1 MDHEN and CDR2 SYDVKM come from the germline V gene.

The clonotype comes from a human donor in a cohort sampled during active COVID-19. The sample was peripheral blood. The rearrangement joins TRBV28 to TRBJ2-3; weak D call: TRBD2 (5 bases). CDR3 nucleotide sequence: TGTGCCAGCAGTTTACCGGGAACCACAGATACGCAGTATTTT. This sequence encodes CASSLPGTTDTQYF.